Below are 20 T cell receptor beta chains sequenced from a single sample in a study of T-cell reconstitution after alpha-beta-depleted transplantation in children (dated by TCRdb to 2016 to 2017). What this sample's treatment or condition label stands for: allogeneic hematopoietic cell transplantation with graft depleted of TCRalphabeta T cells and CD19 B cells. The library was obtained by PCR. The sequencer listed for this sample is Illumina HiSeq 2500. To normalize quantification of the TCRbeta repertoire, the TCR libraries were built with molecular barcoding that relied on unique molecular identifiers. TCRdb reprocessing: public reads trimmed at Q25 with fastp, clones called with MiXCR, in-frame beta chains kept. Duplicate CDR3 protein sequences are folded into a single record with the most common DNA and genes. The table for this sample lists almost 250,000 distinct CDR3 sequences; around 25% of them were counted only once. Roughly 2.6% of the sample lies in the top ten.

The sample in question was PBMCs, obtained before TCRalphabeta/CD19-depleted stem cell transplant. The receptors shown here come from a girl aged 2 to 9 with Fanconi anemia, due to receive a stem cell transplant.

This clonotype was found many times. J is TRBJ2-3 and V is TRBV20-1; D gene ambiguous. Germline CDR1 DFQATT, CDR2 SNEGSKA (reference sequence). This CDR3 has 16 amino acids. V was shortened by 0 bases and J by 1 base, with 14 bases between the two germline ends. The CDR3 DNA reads TGCAGTGCTAGAGAAAAGACCCCGACCCGCACAGATACGCAGTATTTT. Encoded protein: CSAREKTPTRTDTQYF.

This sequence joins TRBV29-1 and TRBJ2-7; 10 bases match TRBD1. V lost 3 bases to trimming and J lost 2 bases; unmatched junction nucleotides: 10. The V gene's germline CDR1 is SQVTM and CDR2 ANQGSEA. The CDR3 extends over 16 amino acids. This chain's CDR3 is CSVDLPGQGFTYEQYF. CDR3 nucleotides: TGCAGCGTTGACCTTCCGGGACAGGGGTTCACCTACGAGCAGTACTTC.

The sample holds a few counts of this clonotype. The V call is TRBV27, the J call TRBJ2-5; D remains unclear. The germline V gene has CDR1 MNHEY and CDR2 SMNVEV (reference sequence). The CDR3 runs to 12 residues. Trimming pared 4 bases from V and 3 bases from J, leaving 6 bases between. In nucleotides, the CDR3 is TGTGCCAGCAGTTGGGCAAAAGAGACCCAGTACTTC. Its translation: CASSWAKETQYF.

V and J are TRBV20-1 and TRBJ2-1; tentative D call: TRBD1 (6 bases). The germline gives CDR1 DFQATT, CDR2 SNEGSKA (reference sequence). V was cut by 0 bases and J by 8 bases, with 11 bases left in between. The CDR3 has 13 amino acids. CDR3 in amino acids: CSARDHRVYEQFF. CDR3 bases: TGCAGTGCTAGAGATCACAGGGTATATGAGCAGTTCTTC.

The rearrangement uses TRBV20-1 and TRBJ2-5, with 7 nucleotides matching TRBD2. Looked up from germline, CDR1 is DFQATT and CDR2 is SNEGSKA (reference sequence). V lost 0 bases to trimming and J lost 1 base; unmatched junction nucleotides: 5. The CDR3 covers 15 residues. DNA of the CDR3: TGCAGTGCTAGAGATCCCAGCGGGGCCCAAGAGACCCAGTACTTC. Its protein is CSARDPSGAQETQYF.

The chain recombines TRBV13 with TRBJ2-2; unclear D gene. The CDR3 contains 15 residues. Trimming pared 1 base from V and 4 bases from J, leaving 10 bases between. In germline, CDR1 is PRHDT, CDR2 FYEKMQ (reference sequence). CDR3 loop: CASSLEIDFTGELFF. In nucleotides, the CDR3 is TGTGCCAGCAGCTTAGAAATCGACTTCACCGGGGAGCTGTTTTTT.

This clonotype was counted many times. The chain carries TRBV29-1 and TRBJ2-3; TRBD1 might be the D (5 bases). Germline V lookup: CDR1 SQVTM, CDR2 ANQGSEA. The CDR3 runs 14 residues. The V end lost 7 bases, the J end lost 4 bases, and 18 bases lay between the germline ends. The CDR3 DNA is TGCAGCGCCCGGGCCTGGGGCCATCCAGATACGCAGTATTTT. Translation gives CSARAWGHPDTQYF.

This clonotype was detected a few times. The CDR3 DNA follows: TGTGCCAGCAACATCCGGGACAGGGGCCAAGAGACCCAGTACTTC. It is translated as CASNIRDRGQETQYF. The chain couples TRBV12-3 or TRBV12-4 to TRBJ2-5; 10 positions agree with TRBD1. The CDR3 totals 15 residues. The V and J ends lost 7 bases and 1 base, in that order; junction bases with no gene match: 6.

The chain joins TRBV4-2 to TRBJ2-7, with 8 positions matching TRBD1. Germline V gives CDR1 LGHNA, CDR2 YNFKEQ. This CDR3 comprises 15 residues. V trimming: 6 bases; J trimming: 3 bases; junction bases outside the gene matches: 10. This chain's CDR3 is CASSLPGGIDYEQYF. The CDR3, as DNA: TGTGCCAGCAGTTTGCCAGGGGGCATTGACTACGAGCAGTACTTC.

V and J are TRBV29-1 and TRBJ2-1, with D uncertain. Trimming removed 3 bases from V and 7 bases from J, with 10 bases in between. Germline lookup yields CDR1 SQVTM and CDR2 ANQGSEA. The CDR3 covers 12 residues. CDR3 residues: CSVEAPWNEQFF. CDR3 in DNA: TGCAGCGTTGAGGCTCCATGGAATGAGCAGTTCTTC.

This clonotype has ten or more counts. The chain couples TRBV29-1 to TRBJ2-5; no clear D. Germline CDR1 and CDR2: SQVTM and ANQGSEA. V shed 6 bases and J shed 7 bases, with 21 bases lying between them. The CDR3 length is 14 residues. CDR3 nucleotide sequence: TGCAGCGTCCTAGTCAAGGATCTCTTGTGGACCCAGTACTTC. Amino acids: CSVLVKDLLWTQYF.

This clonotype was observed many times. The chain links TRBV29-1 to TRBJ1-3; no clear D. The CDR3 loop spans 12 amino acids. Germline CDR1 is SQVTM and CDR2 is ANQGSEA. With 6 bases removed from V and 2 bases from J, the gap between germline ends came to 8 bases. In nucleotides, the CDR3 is TGCAGCGTGAGGAGAACTGGAAACACCATATATTTT. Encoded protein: CSVRRTGNTIYF.

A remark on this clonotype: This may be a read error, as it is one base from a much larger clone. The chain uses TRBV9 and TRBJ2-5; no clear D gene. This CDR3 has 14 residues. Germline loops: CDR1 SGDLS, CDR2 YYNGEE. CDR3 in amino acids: CASSVDGGGETEYF. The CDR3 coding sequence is TGTGCCAGCAGCGTAGACGGCGGTGGAGAGACCGAGTACTTC.

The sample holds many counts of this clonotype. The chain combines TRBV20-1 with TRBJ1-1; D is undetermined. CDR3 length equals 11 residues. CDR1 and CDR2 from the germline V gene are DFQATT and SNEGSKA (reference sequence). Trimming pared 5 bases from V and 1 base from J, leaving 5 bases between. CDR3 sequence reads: CSAPANTEAFF. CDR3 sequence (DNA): TGCAGTGCTCCGGCGAACACTGAAGCTTTCTTT.

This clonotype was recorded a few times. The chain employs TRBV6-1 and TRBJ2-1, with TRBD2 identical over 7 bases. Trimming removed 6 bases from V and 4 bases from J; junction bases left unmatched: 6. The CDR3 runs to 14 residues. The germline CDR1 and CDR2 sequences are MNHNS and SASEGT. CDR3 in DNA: TGTGCCAGCAGGGACCCGGGGGGATACAATGAGCAGTTCTTC. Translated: CASRDPGGYNEQFF.

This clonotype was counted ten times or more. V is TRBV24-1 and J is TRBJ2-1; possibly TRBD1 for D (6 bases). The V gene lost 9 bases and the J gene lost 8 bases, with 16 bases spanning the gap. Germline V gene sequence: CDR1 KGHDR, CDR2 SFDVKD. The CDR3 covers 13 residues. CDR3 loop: CATSDSRNDEQFF. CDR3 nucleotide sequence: TGTGCCACCTCGGACAGCCGCAATGATGAGCAGTTCTTC.

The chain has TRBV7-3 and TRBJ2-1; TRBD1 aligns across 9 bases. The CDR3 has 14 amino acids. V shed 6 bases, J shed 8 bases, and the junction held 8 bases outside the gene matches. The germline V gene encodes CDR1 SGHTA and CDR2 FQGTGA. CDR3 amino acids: CASSFTGGMDEQFF. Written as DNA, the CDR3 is TGTGCCAGCAGTTTTACAGGGGGCATGGATGAGCAGTTCTTC.

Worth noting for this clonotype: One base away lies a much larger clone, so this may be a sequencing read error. The CDR3 loop is CASSVASGIYNEQFF. The CDR3 DNA reads TGTGCCAGCAGCGTAGCAAGCGGGATCTACAATGAGCAGTTCTTC. This chain connects TRBV9 to TRBJ2-1; TRBD2 matches at 7 bases. The CDR3 runs to 15 residues. Unmatched junction bases numbered 3, after V lost 0 bases and J lost 3 bases. Germline V CDR1 and CDR2: SGDLS, YYNGEE.

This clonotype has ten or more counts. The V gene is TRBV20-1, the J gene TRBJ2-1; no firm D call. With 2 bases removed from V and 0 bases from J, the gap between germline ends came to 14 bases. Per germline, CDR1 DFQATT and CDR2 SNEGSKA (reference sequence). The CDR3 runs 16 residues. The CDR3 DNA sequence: TGCAGTGCTAGACTTCGCCGACCAGGCTCCTACAATGAGCAGTTCTTC. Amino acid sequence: CSARLRRPGSYNEQFF.

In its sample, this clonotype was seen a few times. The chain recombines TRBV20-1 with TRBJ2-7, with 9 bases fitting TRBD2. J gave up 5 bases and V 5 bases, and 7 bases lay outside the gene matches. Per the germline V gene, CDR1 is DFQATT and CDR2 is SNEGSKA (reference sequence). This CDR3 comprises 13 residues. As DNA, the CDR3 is TGCAGTGCTGCGGGACTAGCCGGGCACGAGCAGTACTTC. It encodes CSAAGLAGHEQYF.